This T cell receptor (beta chain) stems from a study of CD8 T cells in Susac syndrome. The V gene lost 0 bases and the J gene lost 5 bases, with 12 bases spanning the gap. The germline gives CDR1 SGDLS, CDR2 YYNGEE. There are 14 residues in the CDR3. After extraction with the RNeasy kit, roughly 0.5 to 1 ug of the RNA was reverse transcribed using random hexamers. TCRdb re-called the immunoSEQ multiplex PCR reads through MiXCR, storing one row per CDR3 protein. The repertoire holds fewer than 250,000 distinct CDR3 sequences, with more than 85% as singletons. The clonotype originates from a human donor with multiple sclerosis. What was sequenced was CD8+ T cells from PBMCs. The chain recombines TRBV9 with TRBJ2-7; possibly TRBD2 for D (6 bases). As DNA, the CDR3 is TGTGCCAGCAGCGTAGGGGCGGGGTTACACGAGCAGTACTTC. Amino acid sequence: CASSVGAGLHEQYF.